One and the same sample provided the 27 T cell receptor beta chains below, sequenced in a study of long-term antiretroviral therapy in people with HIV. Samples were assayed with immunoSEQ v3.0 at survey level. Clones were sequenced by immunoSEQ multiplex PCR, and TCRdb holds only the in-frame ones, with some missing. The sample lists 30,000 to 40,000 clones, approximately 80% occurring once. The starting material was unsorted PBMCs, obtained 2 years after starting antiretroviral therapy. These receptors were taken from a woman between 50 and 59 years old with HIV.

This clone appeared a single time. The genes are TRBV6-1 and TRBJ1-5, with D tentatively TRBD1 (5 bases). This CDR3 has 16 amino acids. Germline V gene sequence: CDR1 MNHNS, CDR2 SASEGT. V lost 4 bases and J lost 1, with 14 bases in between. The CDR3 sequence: CASSGEGRISNQPQHF. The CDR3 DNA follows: TGTGCCAGCAGTGGGGAGGGGAGGATAAGCAATCAGCCCCAGCATTTT.

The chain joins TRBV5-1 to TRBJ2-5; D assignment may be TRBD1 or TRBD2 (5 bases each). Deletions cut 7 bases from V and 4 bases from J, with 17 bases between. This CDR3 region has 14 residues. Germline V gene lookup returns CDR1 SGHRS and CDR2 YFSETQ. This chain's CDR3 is CASGRDQGGETQYF. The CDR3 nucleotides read TGCGCCAGCGGCCGGGACCAAGGTGGAGAGACCCAGTACTTC.

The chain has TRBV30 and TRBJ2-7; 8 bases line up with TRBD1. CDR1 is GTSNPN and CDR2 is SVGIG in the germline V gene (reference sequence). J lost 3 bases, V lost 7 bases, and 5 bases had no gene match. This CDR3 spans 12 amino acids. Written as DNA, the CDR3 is TGTGCCTCGAGAGACAGGGGCTACGAGCAGTACTTC. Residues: CASRDRGYEQYF.

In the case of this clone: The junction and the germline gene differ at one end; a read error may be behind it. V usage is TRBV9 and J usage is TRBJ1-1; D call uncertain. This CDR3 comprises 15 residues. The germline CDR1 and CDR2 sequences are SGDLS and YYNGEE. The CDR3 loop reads CASSALTILTGEGFF. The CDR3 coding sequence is TGTGCCAGCAGCGCCCTAACCATCCTGACGGGCGAAGGTTTCTTT.

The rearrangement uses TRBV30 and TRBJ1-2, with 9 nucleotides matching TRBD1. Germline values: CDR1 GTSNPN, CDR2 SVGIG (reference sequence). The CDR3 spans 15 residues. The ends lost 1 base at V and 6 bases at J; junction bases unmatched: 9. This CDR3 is CAWSEPGQGLHGYTF. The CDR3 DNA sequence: TGTGCCTGGAGTGAACCGGGACAGGGTCTCCATGGCTACACCTTC.

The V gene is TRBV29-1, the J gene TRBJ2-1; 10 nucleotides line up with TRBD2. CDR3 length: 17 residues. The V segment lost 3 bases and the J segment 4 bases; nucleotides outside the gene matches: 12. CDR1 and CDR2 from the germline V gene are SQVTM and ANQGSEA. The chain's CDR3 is CSVDILASGGIYNEQFF. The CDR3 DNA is TGCAGCGTTGACATTTTGGCTAGCGGGGGCATATACAATGAGCAGTTCTTC.

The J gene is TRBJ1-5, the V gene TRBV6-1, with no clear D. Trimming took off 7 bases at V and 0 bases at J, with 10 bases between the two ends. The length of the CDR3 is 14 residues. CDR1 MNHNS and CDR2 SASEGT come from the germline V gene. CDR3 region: CASTIAVSNQPQHF. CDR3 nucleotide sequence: TGTGCCAGCACTATCGCAGTTAGCAATCAGCCCCAGCATTTT.

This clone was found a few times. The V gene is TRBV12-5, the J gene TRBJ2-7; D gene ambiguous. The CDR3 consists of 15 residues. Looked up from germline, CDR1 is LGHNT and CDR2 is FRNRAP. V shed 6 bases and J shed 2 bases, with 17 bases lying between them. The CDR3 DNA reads TGTGCTAGTGGATCGGCCTCACGCACCCCCTACGAGCAGTACTTC. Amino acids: CASGSASRTPYEQYF.

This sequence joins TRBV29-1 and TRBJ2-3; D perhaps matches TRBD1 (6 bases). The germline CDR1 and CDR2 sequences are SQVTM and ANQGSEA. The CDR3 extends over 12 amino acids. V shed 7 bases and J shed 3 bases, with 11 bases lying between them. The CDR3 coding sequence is TGCAGCGGTGTCAGGGGAACAGATACGCAGTATTTT. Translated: CSGVRGTDTQYF.

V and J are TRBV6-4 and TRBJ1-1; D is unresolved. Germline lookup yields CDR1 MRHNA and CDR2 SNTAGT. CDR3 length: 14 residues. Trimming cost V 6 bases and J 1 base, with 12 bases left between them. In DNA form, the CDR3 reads TGTGCCAGCAGACATACGGGAAGGAACACTGAAGCTTTCTTT. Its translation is CASRHTGRNTEAFF.

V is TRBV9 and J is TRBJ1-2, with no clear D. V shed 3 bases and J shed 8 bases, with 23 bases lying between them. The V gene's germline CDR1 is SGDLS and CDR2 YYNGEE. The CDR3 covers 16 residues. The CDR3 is CASSAPLTLELRGYTF. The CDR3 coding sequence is TGTGCCAGCAGCGCCCCCCTCACCCTTGAGCTGCGGGGCTACACCTTC. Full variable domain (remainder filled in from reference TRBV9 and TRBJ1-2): DSGVTQTPKHLITATGQRVTLRCSPRSGDLSVYWYQQSLDQGLQFLIQYYNGEERAKGNILERFSAQQFPDLHSELNLSSLELGDSALYFCASSAPLTLELRGYTFGSGTRLTVV.

This chain's CDR3 is CASRRTDPNTGELFF. The CDR3 nucleotides read TGTGCCAGCAGGAGGACCGATCCGAACACCGGGGAGCTGTTTTTT. The V call is TRBV9, the J call TRBJ2-2; no reliable D call. The CDR3 is made up of 15 amino acids. The germline V gene has CDR1 SGDLS and CDR2 YYNGEE. The V end was cut by 5 bases, the J end by 0 bases, with 11 bases between.

The CDR3 DNA reads TGTGCCAGCAGCTTAGGGGGACAGCTCCCCAACACTGAAGCTTTCTTT. It codes for CASSLGGQLPNTEAFF. V usage is TRBV7-9 and J usage is TRBJ1-1; 7 bases line up with TRBD1. CDR1 SEHNR and CDR2 FQNEAQ come from the germline V gene (reference sequence). The CDR3 totals 16 residues. V shed 1 base and J 2 bases; nucleotides not matched to a gene: 7.

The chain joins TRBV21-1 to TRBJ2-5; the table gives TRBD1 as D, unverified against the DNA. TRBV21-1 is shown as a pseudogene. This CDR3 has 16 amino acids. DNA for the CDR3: TGTGCCAGCAGCAAAGGGACACACAGAGCGCAAGAGACCCAGTACTTC. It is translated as CASSKGTHRAQETQYF.

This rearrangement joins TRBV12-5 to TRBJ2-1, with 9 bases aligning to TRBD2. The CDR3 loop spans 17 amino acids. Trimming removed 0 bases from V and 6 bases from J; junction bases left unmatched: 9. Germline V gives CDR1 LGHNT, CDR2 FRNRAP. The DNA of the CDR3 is TGTGCTAGTGGTTTGGTTCCTGGCGGGGGGGCCTTCAATGAGCAGTTCTTC. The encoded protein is CASGLVPGGGAFNEQFF.

The chain's CDR3 is CAWSAGSNQPQHF. The CDR3 DNA follows: TGTGCCTGGAGTGCCGGTAGCAATCAGCCCCAGCATTTT. The chain recombines TRBV30 with TRBJ1-5; no clear D gene. Germline CDR1 GTSNPN, CDR2 SVGIG (reference sequence). Trimming stripped 1 base from V and 0 bases from J, with 4 bases between. The CDR3 covers 13 residues.

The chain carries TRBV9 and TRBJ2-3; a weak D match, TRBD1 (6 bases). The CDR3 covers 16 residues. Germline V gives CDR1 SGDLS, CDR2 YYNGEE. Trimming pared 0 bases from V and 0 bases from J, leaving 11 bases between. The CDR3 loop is CASSVGHRVSTDTQYF. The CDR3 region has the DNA TGTGCCAGCAGCGTAGGACACAGGGTAAGCACAGATACGCAGTATTTT. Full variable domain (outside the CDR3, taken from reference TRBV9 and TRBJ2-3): DSGVTQTPKHLITATGQRVTLRCSPRSGDLSVYWYQQSLDQGLQFLIQYYNGEERAKGNILERFSAQQFPDLHSELNLSSLELGDSALYFCASSVGHRVSTDTQYFGPGTRLTVL.

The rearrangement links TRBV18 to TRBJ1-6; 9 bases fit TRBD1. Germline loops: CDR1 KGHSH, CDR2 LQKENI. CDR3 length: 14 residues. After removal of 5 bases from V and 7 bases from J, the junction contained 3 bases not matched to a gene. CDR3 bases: TGTGCCAGCTCATGGGGACAGGGCAATTCACCCCTCCACTTT. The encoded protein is CASSWGQGNSPLHF.

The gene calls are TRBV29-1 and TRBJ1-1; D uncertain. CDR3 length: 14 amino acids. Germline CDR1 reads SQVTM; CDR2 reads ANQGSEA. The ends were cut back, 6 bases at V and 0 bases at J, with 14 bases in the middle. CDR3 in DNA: TGCAGCGTAGCTAGAGAGACCCTGAACACTGAAGCTTTCTTT. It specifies CSVARETLNTEAFF.

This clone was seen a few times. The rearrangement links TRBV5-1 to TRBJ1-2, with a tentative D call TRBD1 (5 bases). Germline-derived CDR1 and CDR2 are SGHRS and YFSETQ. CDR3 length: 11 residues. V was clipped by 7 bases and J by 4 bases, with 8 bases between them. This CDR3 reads CASGDPYGYTF. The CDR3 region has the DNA TGCGCCAGCGGGGACCCCTATGGCTACACCTTC.

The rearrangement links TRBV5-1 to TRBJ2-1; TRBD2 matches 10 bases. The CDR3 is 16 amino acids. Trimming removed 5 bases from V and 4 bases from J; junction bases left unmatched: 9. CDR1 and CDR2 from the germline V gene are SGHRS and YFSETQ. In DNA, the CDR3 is TGCGCCAGCAGGTCTTCTAGCGGGGGTTATTACAATGAGCAGTTCTTC. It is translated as CASRSSSGGYYNEQFF.

In nucleotides, the CDR3 is TGCGCCAGCAGCCGAGGACAGGGGAGTCAAGAGACCCAGTACTTC. Its protein product is CASSRGQGSQETQYF. J is TRBJ2-5 and V is TRBV5-1; 9 nucleotides align to TRBD1. V lost 4 bases to trimming and J lost 2 bases; unmatched junction nucleotides: 6. The CDR3 loop spans 15 amino acids. The V gene's germline CDR1 is SGHRS and CDR2 YFSETQ.

CDR3 coding DNA: TGTGCCAGCAGTCTCCGACAGGGAAACACCATATATTTT. Translating gives CASSLRQGNTIYF. J is TRBJ1-3 and V is TRBV6-5, with TRBD1 as a possible D gene (5 bases). CDR3 length: 13 amino acids. The V and J ends lost 5 bases and 4 bases respectively, with 9 bases between them. Per the germline V gene, CDR1 is MNHEY and CDR2 is SVGAGI.

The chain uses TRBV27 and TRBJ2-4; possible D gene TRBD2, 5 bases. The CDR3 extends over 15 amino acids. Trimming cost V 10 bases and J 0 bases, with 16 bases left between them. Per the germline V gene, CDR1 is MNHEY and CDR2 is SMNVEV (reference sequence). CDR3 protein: CATRPVRVAKNIQYF. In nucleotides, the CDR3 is TGTGCCACCCGTCCGGTGAGGGTAGCCAAAAACATTCAGTACTTC.

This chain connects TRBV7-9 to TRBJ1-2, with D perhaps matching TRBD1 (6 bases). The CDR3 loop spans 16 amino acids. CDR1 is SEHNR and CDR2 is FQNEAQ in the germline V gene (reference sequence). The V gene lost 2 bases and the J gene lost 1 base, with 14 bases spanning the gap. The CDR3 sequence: CASSLPWGALNYGYTF. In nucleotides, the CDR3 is TGTGCCAGCAGCTTACCGTGGGGGGCGCTTAACTATGGCTACACCTTC.

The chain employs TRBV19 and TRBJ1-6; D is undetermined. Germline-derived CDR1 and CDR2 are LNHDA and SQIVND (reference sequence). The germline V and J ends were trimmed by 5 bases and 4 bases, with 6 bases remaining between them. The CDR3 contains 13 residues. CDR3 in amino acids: CASSDEYNSPLHF. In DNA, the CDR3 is TGTGCCAGTAGTGATGAGTATAATTCACCCCTCCACTTT.

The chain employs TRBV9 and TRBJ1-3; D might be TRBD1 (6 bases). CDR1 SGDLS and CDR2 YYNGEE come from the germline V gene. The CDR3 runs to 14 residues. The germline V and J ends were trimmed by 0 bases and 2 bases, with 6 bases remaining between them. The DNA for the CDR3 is TGTGCCAGCAGCGTAGACAGGGCTGGAAACACCATATATTTT. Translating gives CASSVDRAGNTIYF.